This T cell receptor beta chain was captured by sequencing in a study of T cell responses to AZD1222 COVID-19 vaccine. Findings and caveats of the study: As reported, nearly half of all spike-specific TCRs target variant regions that are unmutated. Most donors were white British and more were female, and clonal diversity was possibly underestimated. The study found vaccine-associated CD4 TCRs spanning spike, dominant at 160-218 and 743-854. Recipients of two AZD1222 doses showed rising Spike-specific TCR breadth and depth.

The assay was immunoSEQ multiplex PCR, and TCRdb's table has in-frame clones only and misses some. The sample consists of 110,000 to 150,000 clones, 70% to 90% of them appearing once. Germline lookup yields CDR1 LNHDA and CDR2 SQIVND (reference sequence). The CDR3 extends over 15 amino acids. V trimming: 7 bases; J trimming: 3 bases; junction bases outside the gene matches: 9. As to this clone: As yet, its antigen is unknown.

This sample comprised peripheral blood, obtained on day 0 of AZD1222 vaccination. The gene calls are TRBV19 and TRBJ2-7; 10 nucleotides line up with TRBD2. This clonotype was sampled from an adult in good health. CDR3 residues: CASTPGTSVNYEQYF. The CDR3, as DNA: TGTGCCAGTACTCCCGGGACTAGCGTGAACTACGAGCAGTACTTC.